This T cell receptor (beta chain) was obtained from a study of T cells in women clearing cervical HPV infection. Study-wide results and caveats: CIN3+ cases had significantly higher TCR richness than controls; evenness did not differ. Controls had more TRBV6-7 (approximately 0.15%) than cases (approximately 0.11%).

Regarding this clone: Its antigen is unknown. The observed sequence ends 3 residues before the CDR3 terminus, with the missing tail filled in from the germline J gene.

CDR3 length: 15 amino acids. CDR1 is SEHNR, CDR2 FQNEAQ, per germline (reference sequence). V lost 5 bases, J lost 0 bases, and 2 bases stayed unmatched. TCR beta CDR3 amplified by multiplex PCR from about 1200 ng genomic DNA. Using immunoSEQ multiplex PCR, the repertoire was profiled, and TCRdb retains in-frame clones only, with some absent. The specimen's table records 31,000 or so clones. The receptor's source is a woman between 18 and 70 years old with a cervical HPV16 infection that either progressed to CIN3+ or cleared (not recorded which). This sequence joins TRBV7-9 and TRBJ2-1; TRBD2 agrees at 9 bases. Input material: blood buffy coat. CDR3 residues: CASSLREGSYNEQFF. The sequenced CDR3 bases are TGTGCCAGCAGCCTGCGGGAGGGCTCCTACAATGAG.